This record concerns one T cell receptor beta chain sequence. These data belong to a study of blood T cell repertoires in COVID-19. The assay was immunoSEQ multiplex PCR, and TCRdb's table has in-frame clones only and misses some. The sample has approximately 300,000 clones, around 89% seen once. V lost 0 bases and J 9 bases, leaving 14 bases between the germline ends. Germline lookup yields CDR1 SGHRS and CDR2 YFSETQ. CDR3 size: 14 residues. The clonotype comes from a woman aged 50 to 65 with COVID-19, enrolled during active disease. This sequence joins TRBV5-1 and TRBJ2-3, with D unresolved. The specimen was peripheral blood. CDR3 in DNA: TGCGCCAGCAGCTTGGGTATTAGCCCTCAGACGCAGTATTTT. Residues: CASSLGISPQTQYF.